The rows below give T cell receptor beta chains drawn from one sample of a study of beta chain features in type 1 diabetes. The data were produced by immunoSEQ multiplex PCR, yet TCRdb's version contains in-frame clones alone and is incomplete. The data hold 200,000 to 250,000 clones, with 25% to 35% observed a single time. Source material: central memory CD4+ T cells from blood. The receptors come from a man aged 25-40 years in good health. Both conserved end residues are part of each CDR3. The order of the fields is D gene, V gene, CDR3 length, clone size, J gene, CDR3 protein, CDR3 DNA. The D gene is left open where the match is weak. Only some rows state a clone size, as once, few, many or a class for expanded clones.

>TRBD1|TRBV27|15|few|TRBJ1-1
CASRLQGTGYTEAFF
TGTGCCAGCCGACTTCAAGGGACAGGGTATACTGAAGCTTTCTTT
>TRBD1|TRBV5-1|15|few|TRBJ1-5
CASSPGQISNQPQHF
TGCGCCAGCAGTCCGGGACAGATTAGCAATCAGCCCCAGCATTTT
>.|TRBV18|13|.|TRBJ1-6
CASSPPGRSPLHF
TGTGCCAGCTCACCACCAGGTCGATCACCCCTCCACTTT
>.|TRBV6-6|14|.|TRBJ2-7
CASNDRFSSYEQYF
TGTGCCAGCAACGACAGGTTCAGCTCCTACGAGCAGTACTTC
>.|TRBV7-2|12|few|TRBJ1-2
CASSPTSVGYTF
TGTGCCAGCAGCCCCACGTCAGTGGGCTACACCTTC
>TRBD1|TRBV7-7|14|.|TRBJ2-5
CASSLEGAGETQYF
TGTGCCAGCAGCTTAGAGGGGGCGGGCGAGACCCAGTACTTC
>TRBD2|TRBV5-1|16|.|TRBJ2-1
CASSLEAGATGNEQFF
TGCGCCAGCAGCTTGGAAGCGGGAGCAACTGGCAATGAGCAGTTCTTC
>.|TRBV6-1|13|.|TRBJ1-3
CASIDSSGNTIYF
TGTGCCAGCATTGACAGCTCTGGAAACACCATATATTTT
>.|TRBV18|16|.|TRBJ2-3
CASSPRTAQGTDTQYF
TGTGCCAGCTCACCTCGGACAGCGCAGGGCACAGATACGCAGTATTTT
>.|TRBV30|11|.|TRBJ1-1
CAWSSQTEAFF
TGTGCCTGGAGCAGCCAGACTGAAGCTTTCTTT
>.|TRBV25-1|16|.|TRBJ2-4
CASSGAPGARGDIQYF
TGTGCCAGCAGTGGCGCCCCCGGGGCGAGGGGAGACATTCAGTACTTC
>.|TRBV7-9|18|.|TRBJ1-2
CASSSSNSLTGQNYGYTF
TGTGCCAGCAGCTCGTCAAACAGCCTTACGGGACAAAACTATGGCTACACCTTC
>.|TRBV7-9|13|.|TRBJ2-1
CASSGGPLGEQFF
TGTGCCAGCTCCGGGGGGCCCTTGGGTGAGCAGTTCTTC
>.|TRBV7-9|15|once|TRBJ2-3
CASSLDGVPTDTQYF
TGTGCCAGCAGCTTAGATGGCGTACCCACAGATACGCAGTATTTT
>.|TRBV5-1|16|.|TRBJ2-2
CASSLLLGANTGELFF
TGCGCCAGCAGCTTGCTCTTGGGAGCGAACACCGGGGAGCTGTTTTTT
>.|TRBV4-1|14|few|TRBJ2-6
CASSFGSGANVLTF
TGCGCCAGCAGCTTCGGCTCTGGGGCCAACGTCCTGACTTTC
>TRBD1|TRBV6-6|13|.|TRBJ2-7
CASSRQGDIEQYF
TGTGCCAGCAGCCGACAGGGAGATATAGAGCAGTACTTC
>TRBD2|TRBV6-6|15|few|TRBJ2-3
CASSALAGGADTQYF
TGTGCCAGCAGTGCACTAGCGGGGGGCGCAGATACGCAGTATTTT
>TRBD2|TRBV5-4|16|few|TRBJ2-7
CASSSSSGVRTYEQYF
TGTGCCAGCAGCTCGTCTAGCGGGGTACGGACCTACGAGCAGTACTTC
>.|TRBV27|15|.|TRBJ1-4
CASSLLGSTNEKLFF
TGTGCCAGCAGTCTCCTCGGTTCAACTAATGAAAAACTGTTTTTT
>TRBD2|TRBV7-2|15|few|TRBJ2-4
CASSPGTSDKNIQYF
TGTGCCAGCAGCCCAGGGACTAGCGACAAAAACATTCAGTACTTC
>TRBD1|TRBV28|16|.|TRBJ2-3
CASSLPTGRGADTQYF
TGTGCCAGCAGTTTACCGACAGGGCGTGGGGCAGATACGCAGTATTTT
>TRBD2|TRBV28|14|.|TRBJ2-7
CARGFARDYNEQYF
TGTGCCAGAGGGTTCGCCAGGGACTATAACGAGCAGTACTTC
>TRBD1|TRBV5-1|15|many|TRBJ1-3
CASSPGTVSGNTIYF
TGCGCCAGCAGCCCTGGGACAGTCTCTGGAAACACCATATATTTT
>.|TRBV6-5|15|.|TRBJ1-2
CASSPTESSNYGYTF
TGTGCCAGCAGTCCGACAGAGTCTAGTAACTATGGCTACACCTTC
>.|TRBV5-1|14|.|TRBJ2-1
CASSLAPGSDEQFF
TGCGCCAGCAGCTTGGCCCCAGGGAGCGATGAGCAGTTCTTC
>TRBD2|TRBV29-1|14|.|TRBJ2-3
CSTGGTSGGDTQYF
TGCAGCACCGGAGGGACTAGCGGTGGAGATACGCAGTATTTT
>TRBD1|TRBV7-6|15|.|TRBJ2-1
CASSLGQGLYNEQFF
TGTGCCAGCAGCTTAGGACAGGGATTGTACAATGAGCAGTTCTTC
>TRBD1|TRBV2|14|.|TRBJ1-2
CASSDGTGNYGYTF
TGTGCCAGCAGTGATGGGACAGGGAACTATGGCTACACCTTC
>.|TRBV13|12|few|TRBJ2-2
CASSVNTGELFF
TGTGCCAGCAGCGTGAACACCGGGGAGCTGTTTTTT
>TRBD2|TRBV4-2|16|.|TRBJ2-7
CASSQALAGEIYEQYF
TGTGCCAGCAGCCAAGCCCTAGCGGGGGAAATCTACGAGCAGTACTTC
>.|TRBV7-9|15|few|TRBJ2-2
CASTLGAPNTGELFF
TGTGCCAGCACCTTGGGCGCCCCGAACACCGGGGAGCTGTTTTTT
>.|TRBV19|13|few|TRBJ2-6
CASGGFGANVLTF
TGTGCCAGTGGAGGGTTCGGGGCCAACGTCCTGACTTTC
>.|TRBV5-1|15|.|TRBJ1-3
CASSPGTPLGNTIYF
TGCGCCAGCAGCCCCGGGACTCCGCTTGGAAACACCATATATTTT
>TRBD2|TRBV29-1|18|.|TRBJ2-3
CSVGKTSGGITSTDTQYF
TGCAGCGTTGGGAAGACTAGCGGGGGGATCACTAGCACAGATACGCAGTATTTT
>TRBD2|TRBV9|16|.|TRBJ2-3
CASSDVSGGMTDTQYF
TGTGCCAGCAGCGATGTTAGCGGGGGGATGACAGATACGCAGTATTTT
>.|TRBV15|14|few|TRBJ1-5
CATSQQGSNQPQHF
TGTGCCACCAGCCAACAGGGAAGCAATCAGCCCCAGCATTTT
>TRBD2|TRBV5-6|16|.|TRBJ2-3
CASSLASGRHADTQYF
TGTGCCAGCAGCTTGGCTAGCGGGAGACATGCGGATACGCAGTATTTT
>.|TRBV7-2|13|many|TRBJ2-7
CASSLTPSYEQYF
TGTGCCAGCAGCTTAACGCCCTCCTACGAGCAGTACTTC